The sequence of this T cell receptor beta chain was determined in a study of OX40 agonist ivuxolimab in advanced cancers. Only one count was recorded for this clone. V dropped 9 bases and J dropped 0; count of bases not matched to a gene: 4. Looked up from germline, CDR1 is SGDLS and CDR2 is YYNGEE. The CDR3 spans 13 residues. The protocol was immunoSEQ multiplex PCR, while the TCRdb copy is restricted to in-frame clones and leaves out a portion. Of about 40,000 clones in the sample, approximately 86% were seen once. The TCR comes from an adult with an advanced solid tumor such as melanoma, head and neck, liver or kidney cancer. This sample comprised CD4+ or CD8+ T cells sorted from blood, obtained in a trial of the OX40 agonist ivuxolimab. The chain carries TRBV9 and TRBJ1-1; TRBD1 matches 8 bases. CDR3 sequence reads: CATGQGVNTEAFF. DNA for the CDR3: TGTGCCACTGGACAGGGTGTGAACACTGAAGCTTTCTTT. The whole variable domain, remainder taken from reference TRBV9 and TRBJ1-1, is DSGVTQTPKHLITATGQRVTLRCSPRSGDLSVYWYQQSLDQGLQFLIQYYNGEERAKGNILERFSAQQFPDLHSELNLSSLELGDSALYFCATGQGVNTEAFFGQGTRLTVV.